This entry concerns a single T cell receptor (beta chain). The antigen remains unidentified. Only in-frame clones appear in the TCRdb table, and some are missing; sequencing was by immunoSEQ multiplex PCR. This sample has tens of thousands of clones; 89% occur once, and the top ten carry around 0.34%. These data belong to a study of OX40 agonist ivuxolimab in advanced cancers. Points from the study as a whole: Normalized expansion of T-cell clones was also low for some nonresponders.

Systemic immunosuppression or autoimmune disease history was grounds to exclude patients. Sampling times: baseline, cycle 4 day 1, cycle 7 day 1. The clonotype was recovered from an adult with an advanced solid tumor such as melanoma, head and neck, liver or kidney cancer. The sample was CD4+ or CD8+ T cells sorted from blood, taken in a trial of the OX40 agonist ivuxolimab.

The CDR3 region is CASSPLDTYEQYF. The DNA for the CDR3 is TGTGCCAGCAGCCCCCTCGATACCTACGAGCAGTACTTC. J is TRBJ2-7 and V is TRBV5-5; no clear D. Germline assignment: CDR1 SGHKS and CDR2 YYEKEE (reference sequence). V dropped 4 bases and J dropped 2 bases, with 10 bases sitting between them. The CDR3 contains 13 residues.